The TCR beta chain described here comes from a study of blood T cells in healthy people across ages. Whole-study findings and limits: Unsorted PBMC material precluded a definitive naive versus antigen-experienced comparison. Lack of knowledge of donor CMV status possibly confounded expanded clonotype changes. A roughly linear fall in TCR beta diversity per million T cells was seen with increasing age.

The authors ran a second PCR of 7 to 11 cycles using a sample-barcoded 5' primer and a J-beta primer mix. Every cDNA was tagged by a template-switch adaptor with 12 random nucleotides. In TCRdb, the 5' RACE reads were re-called with MiXCR into one record per CDR3 protein. This sample carries about 1.1 million distinct CDR3 sequences, roughly two fifths of them seen once, and the ten largest clones take less than 15%. This CDR3 has 13 residues. The germline gives CDR1 ENHRY, CDR2 SYGVKD. Trimming shortened V by 10 bases and J by 2 bases, and 12 bases separated the two germline ends. This clonotype was found a few times. What it binds is not known.

The chain uses TRBV10-3 and TRBJ1-5; D ambiguous. Sequenced material: blood. The source is a man younger than 35 in good health. The CDR3 here is CATQIAGNQPQHF. As DNA, the CDR3 is TGTGCCACCCAAATAGCGGGCAATCAGCCCCAGCATTTT.